The rows below give T cell receptor beta chains drawn from one sample of a study of cytomegalovirus exposure and HLA in healthy donors. Clones were sequenced by immunoSEQ multiplex PCR, and TCRdb holds only the in-frame ones, with some missing. Here the sample spans 150,000 to 200,000 clones, 77% being singletons. Sequences were obtained from PBMCs. Receptor source: a young woman in good health and CMV-seronegative. Each CDR3 is given with its conserved first and last residue. Each record gives: clone size, V gene, D gene, J gene, CDR3 DNA, CDR3 protein. A D gene is named only where the DNA matches it firmly. Only some rows state a clone size, as once, few, many or a class for expanded clones.

few	TRBV5-4	TRBD2	TRBJ2-5	TGTGCCAGCAGCTTACCAGCGGGGGGTGGGGAGACCCAGTACTTC	CASSLPAGGGETQYF
-	TRBV19	TRBD1	TRBJ2-7	TGTGCCAGTAGCCAGACAGGGTTCTACGAGCAGTACTTC	CASSQTGFYEQYF
-	TRBV28	-	TRBJ1-5	TGTGCCAGCAGTCTATCGACGGGGAATCAGCCCCAGCATTTT	CASSLSTGNQPQHF
-	TRBV5-4	-	TRBJ2-5	TGTGCCAGCAGCTCCGGGTGGAGGGAGACCCAGTACTTC	CASSSGWRETQYF
-	TRBV30	-	TRBJ1-6	TGTGCCTGGAGTCTCACAGGGCAAGATTCACCCCTCCACTTT	CAWSLTGQDSPLHF
-	TRBV5-1	TRBD1	TRBJ1-2	TGCGCCAGCAGCCTGAATCTTGATGACAGGGGACGAGGCTACACCTTC	CASSLNLDDRGRGYTF
few	TRBV29-1	-	TRBJ2-5	TGCAGCGTTGACTCCGCACGGGAGACCCAGTACTTC	CSVDSARETQYF
-	TRBV4-3	-	TRBJ2-7	TGCGCCAGCAGCCAAGTTTTCCCCACATCCTACGAGCAGTACTTC	CASSQVFPTSYEQYF
few	TRBV27	-	TRBJ1-6	TGTGCCAGCAGTTTCCTTTCGAATTCACCCCTCCACTTT	CASSFLSNSPLHF
-	TRBV12-1	-	TRBJ2-6	TGTGCCAGCAGCTTTGGGACAGGGGTCTCTGGGGCCAACGTCCTGACTTTC	CASSFGTGVSGANVLTF
-	TRBV5-4	-	TRBJ2-7	TGTGCCAGCAGGGCGGAGAGATACGAGCAGTACTTC	CASRAERYEQYF
-	TRBV9	TRBD2	TRBJ2-1	TGTGCCAGCAGCGTAGCGGGAGCGGGAGTAGGCTATGAGCAGTTCTTC	CASSVAGAGVGYEQFF
-	TRBV29-1	TRBD1	TRBJ2-7	TGCAGCATTCCGGGACAGGGCTACGAGCAGTACTTC	CSIPGQGYEQYF